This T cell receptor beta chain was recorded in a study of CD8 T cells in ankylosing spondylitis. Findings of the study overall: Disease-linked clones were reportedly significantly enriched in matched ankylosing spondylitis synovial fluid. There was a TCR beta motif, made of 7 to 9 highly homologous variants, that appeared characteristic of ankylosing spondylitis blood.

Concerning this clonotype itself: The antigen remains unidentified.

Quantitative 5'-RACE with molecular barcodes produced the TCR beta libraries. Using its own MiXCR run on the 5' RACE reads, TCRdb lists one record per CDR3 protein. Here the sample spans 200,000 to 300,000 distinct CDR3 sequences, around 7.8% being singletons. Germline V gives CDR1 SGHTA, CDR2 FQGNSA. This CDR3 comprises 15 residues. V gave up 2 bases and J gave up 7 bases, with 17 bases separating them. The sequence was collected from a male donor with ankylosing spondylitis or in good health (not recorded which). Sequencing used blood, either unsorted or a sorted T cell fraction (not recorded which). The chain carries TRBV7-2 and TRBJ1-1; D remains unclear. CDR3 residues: CASSLSGDDGFEAFF. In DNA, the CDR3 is TGTGCCAGCAGCTTATCAGGAGACGACGGATTTGAAGCTTTCTTT.